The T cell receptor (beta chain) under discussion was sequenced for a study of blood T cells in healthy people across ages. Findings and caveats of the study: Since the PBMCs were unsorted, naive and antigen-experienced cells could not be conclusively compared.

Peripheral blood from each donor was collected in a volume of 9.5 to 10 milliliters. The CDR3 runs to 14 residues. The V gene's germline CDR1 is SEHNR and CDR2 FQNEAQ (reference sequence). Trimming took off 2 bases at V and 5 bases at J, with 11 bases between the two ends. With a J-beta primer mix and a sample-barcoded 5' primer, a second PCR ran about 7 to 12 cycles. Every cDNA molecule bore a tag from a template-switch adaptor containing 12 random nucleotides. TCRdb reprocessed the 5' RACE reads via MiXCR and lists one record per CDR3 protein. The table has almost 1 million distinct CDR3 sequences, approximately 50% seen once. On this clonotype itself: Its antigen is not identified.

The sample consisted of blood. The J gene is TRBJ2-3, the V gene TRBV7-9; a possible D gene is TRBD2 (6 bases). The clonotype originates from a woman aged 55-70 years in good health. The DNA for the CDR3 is TGTGCCAGCAGCTTAAGAGGCGGGGAAGATACGCAGTATTTT. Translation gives CASSLRGGEDTQYF. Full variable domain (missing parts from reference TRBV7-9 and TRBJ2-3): DTGVSQNPRHKITKRGQNVTFRCDPISEHNRLYWYRQTLGQGPEFLTYFQNEAQLEKSRLLSDRFSAERPKGSFSTLEIQRTEQGDSAMYLCASSLRGGEDTQYFGPGTRLTVL.